This T cell receptor (beta chain) is drawn from a study of T cell changes during pregnancy in multiple sclerosis. CDR3 length: 16 amino acids. The V gene's germline CDR1 is SNHLY and CDR2 FYNNEI. Germline trimming cut 2 bases from V and 2 bases from J; bases unmatched to any gene: 6. The protocol was immunoSEQ multiplex PCR, while the TCRdb copy is restricted to in-frame clones and leaves out a portion. The sample holds some 96,000 clones, approximately 92% seen once. Sequenced here: peripheral blood, sampled after pregnancy. The origin of this receptor is a female donor with multiple sclerosis, enrolled in a pregnancy study. The rearrangement joins TRBV2 to TRBJ1-2, with 9 bases matching TRBD1. The CDR3 DNA is TGTGCCAGCAGTGAATTGCCAGACAGGGGGAACTATGGCTACACCTTC. Its protein is CASSELPDRGNYGYTF. The full variable domain, with the rest looked up from reference TRBV2 and TRBJ1-2, is EPEVTQTPSHQVTQMGQEVILRCVPISNHLYFYWYRQILGQKVEFLVSFYNNEISEKSEIFDDQFSVERPDGSNFTLKIRSTKLEDSAMYFCASSELPDRGNYGYTFGSGTRLTVV.